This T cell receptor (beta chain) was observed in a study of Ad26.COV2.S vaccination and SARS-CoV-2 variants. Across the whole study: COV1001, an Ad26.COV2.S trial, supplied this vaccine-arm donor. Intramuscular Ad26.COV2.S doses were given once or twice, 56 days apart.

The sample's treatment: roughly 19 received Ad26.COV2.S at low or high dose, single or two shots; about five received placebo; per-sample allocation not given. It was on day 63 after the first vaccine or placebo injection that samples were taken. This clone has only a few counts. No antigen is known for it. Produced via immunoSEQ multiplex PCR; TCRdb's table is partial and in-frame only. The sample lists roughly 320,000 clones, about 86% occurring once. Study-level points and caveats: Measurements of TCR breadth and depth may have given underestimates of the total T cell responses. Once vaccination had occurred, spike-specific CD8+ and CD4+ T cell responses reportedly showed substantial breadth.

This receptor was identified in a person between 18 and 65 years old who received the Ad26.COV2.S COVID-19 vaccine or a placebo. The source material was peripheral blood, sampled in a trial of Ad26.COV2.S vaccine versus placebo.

This CDR3 reads CAISDPWAYGYTF. In DNA, the CDR3 is TGTGCCATCAGTGACCCGTGGGCCTATGGCTACACCTTC. V usage is TRBV10-3 and J usage is TRBJ1-2, with D hard to call. The CDR3 contains 13 residues. The V end was cut by 3 bases, the J end by 4 bases, with 9 bases between. The germline V gene has CDR1 ENHRY and CDR2 SYGVKD.